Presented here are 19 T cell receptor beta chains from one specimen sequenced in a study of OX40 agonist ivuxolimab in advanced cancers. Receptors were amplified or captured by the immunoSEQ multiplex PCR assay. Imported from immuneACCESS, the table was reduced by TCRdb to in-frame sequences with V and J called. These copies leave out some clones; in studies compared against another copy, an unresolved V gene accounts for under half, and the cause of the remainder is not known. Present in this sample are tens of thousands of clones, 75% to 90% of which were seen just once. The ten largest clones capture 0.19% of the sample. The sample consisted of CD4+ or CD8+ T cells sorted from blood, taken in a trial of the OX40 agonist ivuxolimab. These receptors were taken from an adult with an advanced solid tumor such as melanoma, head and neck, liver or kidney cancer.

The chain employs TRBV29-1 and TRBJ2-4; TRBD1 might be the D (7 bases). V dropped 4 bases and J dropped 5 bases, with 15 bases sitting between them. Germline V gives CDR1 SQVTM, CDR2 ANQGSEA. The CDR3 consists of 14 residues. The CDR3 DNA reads TGCAGCGTTGCCTCCCAGGGGGGCGAAAACATTCAGTACTTC. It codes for CSVASQGGENIQYF. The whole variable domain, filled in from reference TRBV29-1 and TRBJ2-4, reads SAVISQKPSRDICQRGTSLTIQCQVDSQVTMMFWYRQQPGQSLTLIATANQGSEATYESGFVIDKFPISRPNLTFSTLTVSNMSPEDSSIYLCSVASQGGENIQYFGAGTRLSVL.

CDR3 DNA: TGTGCCAGCAGCGGCTGGGGAGCCCCTGGGGCCAACGTCCTGACTTTC. This sequence encodes CASSGWGAPGANVLTF. V gene TRBV28 combines with J gene TRBJ2-6, with D maybe TRBD2 (5 bases). CDR3 length equals 16 residues. V was clipped by 6 bases and J by 2 bases, with 14 bases between them. Germline V gene lookup returns CDR1 MDHEN and CDR2 SYDVKM.

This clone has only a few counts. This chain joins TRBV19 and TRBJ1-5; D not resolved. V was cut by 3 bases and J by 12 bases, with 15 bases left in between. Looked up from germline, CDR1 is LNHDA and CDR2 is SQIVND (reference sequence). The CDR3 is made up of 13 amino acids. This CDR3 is CASSMGGQWDQHF. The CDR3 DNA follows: TGTGCCAGTAGTATGGGTGGGCAGTGGGACCAGCATTTT.

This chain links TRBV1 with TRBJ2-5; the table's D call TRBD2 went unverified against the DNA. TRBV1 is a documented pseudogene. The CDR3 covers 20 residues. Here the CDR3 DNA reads TGCACCAGCAGCCAGTGGACTAGCGGGAGTGAATCGGTATCCCAAGAGACCCAGTACTTC. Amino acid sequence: CTSSQWTSGSESVSQETQYF.

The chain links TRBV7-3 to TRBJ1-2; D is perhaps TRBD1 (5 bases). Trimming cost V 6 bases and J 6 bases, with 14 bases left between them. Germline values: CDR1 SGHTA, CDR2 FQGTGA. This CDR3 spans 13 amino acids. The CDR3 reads CASRSDSEDGYTF. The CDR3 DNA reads TGTGCCAGCAGATCCGACAGCGAGGATGGCTACACCTTC.

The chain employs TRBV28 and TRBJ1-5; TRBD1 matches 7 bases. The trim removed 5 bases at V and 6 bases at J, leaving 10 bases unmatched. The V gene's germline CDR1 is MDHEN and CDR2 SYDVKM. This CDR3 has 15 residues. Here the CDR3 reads CASSLRQGSVQPQHF. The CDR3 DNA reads TGTGCCAGCAGTCTGAGACAGGGCTCGGTTCAGCCCCAGCATTTT.

Here the CDR3 DNA reads TGTGCCAGCAGTCCTCTTACCCCGGGACAGGGGGCATTAGACGACGAGCAGTACTTC. Residues: CASSPLTPGQGALDDEQYF. V is TRBV28 and J is TRBJ2-7, with 12 bases aligning to TRBD1. V gave up 5 bases and J gave up 5 bases; unmatched junction bases: 19. Germline lookup yields CDR1 MDHEN and CDR2 SYDVKM. CDR3 length: 19 residues. The full variable domain, with the rest looked up from reference TRBV28 and TRBJ2-7, is DVKVTQSSRYLVKRTGEKVFLECVQDMDHENMFWYRQDPGLGLRLIYFSYDVKMKEKGDIPEGYSVSREKKERFSLILESASTNQTSMYLCASSPLTPGQGALDDEQYFGPGTRLTVT.

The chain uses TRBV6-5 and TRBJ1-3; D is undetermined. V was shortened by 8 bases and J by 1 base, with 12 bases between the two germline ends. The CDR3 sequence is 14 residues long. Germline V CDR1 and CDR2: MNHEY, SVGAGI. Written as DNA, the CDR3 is TGTGCCAGCGGGTCGGGTTCGTCTGGAAACACCATATATTTT. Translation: CASGSGSSGNTIYF.

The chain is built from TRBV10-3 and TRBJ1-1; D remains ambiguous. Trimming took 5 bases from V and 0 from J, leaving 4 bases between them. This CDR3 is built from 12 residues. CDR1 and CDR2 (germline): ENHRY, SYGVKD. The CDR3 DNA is TGTGCCATCAGTCAGATGAACACTGAAGCTTTCTTT. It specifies CAISQMNTEAFF.

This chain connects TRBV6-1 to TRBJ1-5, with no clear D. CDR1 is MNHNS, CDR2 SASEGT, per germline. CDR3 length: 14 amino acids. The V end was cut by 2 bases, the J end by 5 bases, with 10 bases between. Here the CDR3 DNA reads TGTGCCAGCAGTGAAAGTAGGATGTATCAGCCCCAGCATTTT. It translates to CASSESRMYQPQHF.

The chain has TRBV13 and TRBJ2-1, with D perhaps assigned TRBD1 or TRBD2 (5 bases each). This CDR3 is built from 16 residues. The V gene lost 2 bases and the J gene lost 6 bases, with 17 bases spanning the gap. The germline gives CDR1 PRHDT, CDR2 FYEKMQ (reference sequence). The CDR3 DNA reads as TGTGCCAGCAGCTTACTCCCGAGCAGGGACGGCAATGAGCAGTTCTTC. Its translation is CASSLLPSRDGNEQFF.

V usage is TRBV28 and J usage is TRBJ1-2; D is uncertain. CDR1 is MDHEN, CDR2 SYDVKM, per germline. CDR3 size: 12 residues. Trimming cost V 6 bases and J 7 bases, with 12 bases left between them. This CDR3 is CASSLKGPGYTF. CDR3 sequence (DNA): TGTGCCAGCAGCCTAAAAGGCCCTGGCTACACCTTC.

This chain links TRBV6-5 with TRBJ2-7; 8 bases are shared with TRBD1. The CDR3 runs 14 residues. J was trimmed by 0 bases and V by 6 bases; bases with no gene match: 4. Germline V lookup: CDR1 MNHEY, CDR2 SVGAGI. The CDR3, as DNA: TGTGCCAGCAGCAACAGGGGGAGCTCCTACGAGCAGTACTTC. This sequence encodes CASSNRGSSYEQYF.

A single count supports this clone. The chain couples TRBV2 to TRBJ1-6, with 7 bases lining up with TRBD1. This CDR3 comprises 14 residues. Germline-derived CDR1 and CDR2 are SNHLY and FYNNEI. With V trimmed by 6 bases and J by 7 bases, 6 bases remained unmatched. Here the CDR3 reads CASSVTGVNSPLHF. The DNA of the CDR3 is TGTGCCAGCAGCGTTACAGGGGTAAATTCACCCCTCCACTTT.

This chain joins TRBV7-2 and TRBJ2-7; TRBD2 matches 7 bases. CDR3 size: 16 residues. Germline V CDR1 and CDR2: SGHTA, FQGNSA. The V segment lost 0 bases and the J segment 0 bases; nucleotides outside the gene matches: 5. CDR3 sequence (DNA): TGTGCCAGCAGCTTAGCGGCTAGCGGAAGCTCCTACGAGCAGTACTTC. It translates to CASSLAASGSSYEQYF.

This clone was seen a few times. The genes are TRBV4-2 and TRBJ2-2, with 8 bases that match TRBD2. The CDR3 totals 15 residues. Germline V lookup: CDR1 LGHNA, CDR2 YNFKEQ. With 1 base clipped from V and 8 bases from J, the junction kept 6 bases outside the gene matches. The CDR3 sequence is CASSQAGGGPGELFF. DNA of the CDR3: TGTGCCAGCAGCCAAGCCGGCGGGGGGCCGGGGGAGCTGTTTTTT.

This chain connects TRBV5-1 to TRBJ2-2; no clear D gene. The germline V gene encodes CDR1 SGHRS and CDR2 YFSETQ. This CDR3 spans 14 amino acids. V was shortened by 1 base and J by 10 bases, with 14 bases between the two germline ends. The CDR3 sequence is CASSLMSLLEELFF. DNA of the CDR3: TGCGCCAGCAGCTTGATGTCCCTTTTGGAGGAGCTGTTTTTT.

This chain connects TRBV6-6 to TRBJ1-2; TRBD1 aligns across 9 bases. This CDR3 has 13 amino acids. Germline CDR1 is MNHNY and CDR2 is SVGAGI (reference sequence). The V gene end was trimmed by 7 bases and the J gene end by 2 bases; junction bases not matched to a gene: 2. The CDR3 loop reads CASKGQGNYGYTF. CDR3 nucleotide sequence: TGTGCCAGCAAGGGACAGGGCAACTATGGCTACACCTTC.

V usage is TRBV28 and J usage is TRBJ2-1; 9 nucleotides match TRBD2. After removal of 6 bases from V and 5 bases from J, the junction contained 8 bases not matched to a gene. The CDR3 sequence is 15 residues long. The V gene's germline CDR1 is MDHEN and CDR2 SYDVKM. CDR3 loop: CASSSGTSHNNEQFF. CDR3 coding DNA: TGTGCCAGCAGCTCCGGGACTAGCCACAACAATGAGCAGTTCTTC. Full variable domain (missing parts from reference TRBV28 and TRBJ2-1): DVKVTQSSRYLVKRTGEKVFLECVQDMDHENMFWYRQDPGLGLRLIYFSYDVKMKEKGDIPEGYSVSREKKERFSLILESASTNQTSMYLCASSSGTSHNNEQFFGPGTRLTVL.